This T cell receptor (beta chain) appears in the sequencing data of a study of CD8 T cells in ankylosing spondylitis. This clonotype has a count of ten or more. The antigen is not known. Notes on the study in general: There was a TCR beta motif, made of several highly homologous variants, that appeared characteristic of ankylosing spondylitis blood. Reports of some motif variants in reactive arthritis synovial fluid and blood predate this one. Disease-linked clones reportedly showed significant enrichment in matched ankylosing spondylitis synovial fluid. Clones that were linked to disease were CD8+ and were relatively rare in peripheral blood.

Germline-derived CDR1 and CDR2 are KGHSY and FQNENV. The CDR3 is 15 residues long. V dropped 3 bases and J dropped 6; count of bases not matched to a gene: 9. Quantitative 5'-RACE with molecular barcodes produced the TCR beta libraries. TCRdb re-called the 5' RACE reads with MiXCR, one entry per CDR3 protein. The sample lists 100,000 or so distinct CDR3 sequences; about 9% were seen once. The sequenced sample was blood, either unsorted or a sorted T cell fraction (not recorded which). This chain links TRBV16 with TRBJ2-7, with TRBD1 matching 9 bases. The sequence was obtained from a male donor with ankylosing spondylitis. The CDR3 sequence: CASSHNPGQGTEQYF. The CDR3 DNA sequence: TGTGCCAGCAGCCACAACCCGGGACAGGGTACCGAGCAGTACTTC. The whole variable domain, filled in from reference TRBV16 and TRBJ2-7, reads GEEVAQTPKHLVRGEGQKAKLYCAPIKGHSYVFWYQQVLKNEFKFLISFQNENVFDETGMPKERFSAKCLPNSPCSLEIQATKLEDSAVYFCASSHNPGQGTEQYFGPGTRLTVT.